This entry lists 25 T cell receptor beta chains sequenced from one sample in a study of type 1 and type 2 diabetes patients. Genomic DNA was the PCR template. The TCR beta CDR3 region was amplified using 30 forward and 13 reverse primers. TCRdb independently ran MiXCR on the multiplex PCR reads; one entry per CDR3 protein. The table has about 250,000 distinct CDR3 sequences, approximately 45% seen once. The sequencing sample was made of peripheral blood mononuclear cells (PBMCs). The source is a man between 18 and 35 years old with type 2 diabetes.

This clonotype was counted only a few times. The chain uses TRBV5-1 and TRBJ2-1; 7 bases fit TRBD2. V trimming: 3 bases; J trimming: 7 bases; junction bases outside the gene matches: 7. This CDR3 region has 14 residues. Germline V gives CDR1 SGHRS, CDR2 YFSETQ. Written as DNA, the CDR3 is TGCGCCAGCAGCTATTCTAGCGGTAATAATGAGCAGTTCTTC. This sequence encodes CASSYSSGNNEQFF.

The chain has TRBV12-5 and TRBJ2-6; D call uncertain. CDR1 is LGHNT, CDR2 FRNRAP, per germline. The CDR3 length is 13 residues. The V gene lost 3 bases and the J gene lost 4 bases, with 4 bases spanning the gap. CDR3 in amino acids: CASGLTGANVLTF. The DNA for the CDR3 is TGTGCTAGTGGTTTAACCGGGGCCAACGTCCTGACTTTC. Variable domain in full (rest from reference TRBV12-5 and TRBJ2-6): DARVTQTPRHKVTEMGQEVTMRCQPILGHNTVFWYRQTMMQGLELLAYFRNRAPLDDSGMPKDRFSAEMPDATLATLKIQPSEPRDSAVYFCASGLTGANVLTFGAGSRLTVL.

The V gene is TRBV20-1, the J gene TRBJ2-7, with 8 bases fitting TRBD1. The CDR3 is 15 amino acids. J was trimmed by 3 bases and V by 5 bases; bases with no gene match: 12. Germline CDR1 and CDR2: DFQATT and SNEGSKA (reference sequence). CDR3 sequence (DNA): TGCAGTGCTGAGACCGGGACAGGTTCGGACTACGAGCAGTACTTC. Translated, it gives CSAETGTGSDYEQYF.

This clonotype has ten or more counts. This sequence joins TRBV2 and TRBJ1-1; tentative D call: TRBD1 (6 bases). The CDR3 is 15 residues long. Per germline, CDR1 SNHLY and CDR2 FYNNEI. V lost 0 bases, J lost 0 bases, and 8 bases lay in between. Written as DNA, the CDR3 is TGTGCCAGCAGTGAAGCGGGGGCGGTGAACACTGAAGCTTTCTTT. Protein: CASSEAGAVNTEAFF.

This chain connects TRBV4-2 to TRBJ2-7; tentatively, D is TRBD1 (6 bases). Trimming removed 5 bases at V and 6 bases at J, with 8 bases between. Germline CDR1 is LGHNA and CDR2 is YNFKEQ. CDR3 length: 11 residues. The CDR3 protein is CASSLGAEQYF. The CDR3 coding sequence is TGTGCCAGCAGCTTGGGGGCCGAGCAGTACTTC.

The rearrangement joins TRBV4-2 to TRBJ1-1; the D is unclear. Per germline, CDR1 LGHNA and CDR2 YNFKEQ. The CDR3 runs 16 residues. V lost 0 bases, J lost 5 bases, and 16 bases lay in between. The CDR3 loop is CASSQDLEGGGTEAFF. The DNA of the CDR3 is TGTGCCAGCAGCCAAGATCTAGAGGGAGGTGGGACTGAAGCTTTCTTT.

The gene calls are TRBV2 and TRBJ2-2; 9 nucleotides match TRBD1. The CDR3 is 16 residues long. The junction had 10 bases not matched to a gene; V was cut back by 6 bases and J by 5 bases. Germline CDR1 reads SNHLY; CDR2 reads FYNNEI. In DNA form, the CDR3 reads TGTGCCAGCAGCAACGGACAGGGGAAAGGTACCGGGGAGCTGTTTTTT. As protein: CASSNGQGKGTGELFF.

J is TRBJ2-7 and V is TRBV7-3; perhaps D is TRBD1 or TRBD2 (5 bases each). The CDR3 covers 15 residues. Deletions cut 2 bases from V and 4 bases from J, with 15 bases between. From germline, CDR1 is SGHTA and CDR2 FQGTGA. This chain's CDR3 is CASSLASGTPYEQYF. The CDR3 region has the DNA TGTGCCAGCAGCTTAGCATCGGGGACCCCTTACGAGCAGTACTTC.

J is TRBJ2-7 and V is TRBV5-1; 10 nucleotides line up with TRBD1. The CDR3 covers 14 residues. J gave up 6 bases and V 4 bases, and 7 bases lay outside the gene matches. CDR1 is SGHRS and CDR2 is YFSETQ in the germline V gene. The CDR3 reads CASSLRDRGGEQYF. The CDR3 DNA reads TGCGCCAGCAGCCTCCGGGACAGGGGAGGCGAGCAGTACTTC.

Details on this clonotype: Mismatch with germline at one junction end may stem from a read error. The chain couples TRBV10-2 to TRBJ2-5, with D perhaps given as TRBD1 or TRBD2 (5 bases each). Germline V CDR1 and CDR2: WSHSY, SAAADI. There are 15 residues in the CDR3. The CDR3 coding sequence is TGTGCCAGCAGTTCGGTCGGGACCCCCAGAGAGACCCAGTACTTC. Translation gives CASSSVGTPRETQYF.

CDR3 sequence (DNA): TGTGCCAGTATGGCAGGCCTAGTCTCTGGGGCCAACGTCCTGACTTTC. Its translation is CASMAGLVSGANVLTF. V usage is TRBV19 and J usage is TRBJ2-6; D remains ambiguous. CDR1 is LNHDA and CDR2 is SQIVND in the germline V gene (reference sequence). CDR3 length: 16 residues. V lost 7 bases to trimming and J lost 0 bases, with 13 bases between them.

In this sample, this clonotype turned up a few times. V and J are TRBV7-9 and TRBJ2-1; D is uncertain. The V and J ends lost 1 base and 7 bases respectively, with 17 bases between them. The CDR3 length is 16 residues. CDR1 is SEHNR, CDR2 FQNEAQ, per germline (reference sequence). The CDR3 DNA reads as TGTGCCAGCAGCTTAGGTAGGGCAGGAAAGGGAAATGAGCAGTTCTTC. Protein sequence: CASSLGRAGKGNEQFF.

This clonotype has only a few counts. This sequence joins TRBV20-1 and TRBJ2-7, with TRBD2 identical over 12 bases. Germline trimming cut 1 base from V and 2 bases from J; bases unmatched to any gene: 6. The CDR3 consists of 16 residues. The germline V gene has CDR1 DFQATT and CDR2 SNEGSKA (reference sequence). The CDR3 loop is CSARGLAGGHPYEQYF. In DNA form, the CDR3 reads TGCAGTGCTAGAGGGCTAGCGGGGGGGCACCCCTACGAGCAGTACTTC.

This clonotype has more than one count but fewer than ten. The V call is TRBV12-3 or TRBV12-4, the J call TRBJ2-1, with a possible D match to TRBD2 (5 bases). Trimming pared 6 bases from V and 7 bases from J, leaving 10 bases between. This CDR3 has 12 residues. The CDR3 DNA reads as TGTGCCAGCAGGGACTCCACTAATGAGCAGTTCTTC. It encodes CASRDSTNEQFF.

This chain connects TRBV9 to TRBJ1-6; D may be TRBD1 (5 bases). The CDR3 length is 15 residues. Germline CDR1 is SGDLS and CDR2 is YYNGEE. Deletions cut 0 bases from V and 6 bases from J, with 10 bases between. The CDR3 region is CASSVGGTVNSPLHF. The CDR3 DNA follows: TGTGCCAGCAGCGTAGGAGGGACTGTTAATTCACCCCTCCACTTT.

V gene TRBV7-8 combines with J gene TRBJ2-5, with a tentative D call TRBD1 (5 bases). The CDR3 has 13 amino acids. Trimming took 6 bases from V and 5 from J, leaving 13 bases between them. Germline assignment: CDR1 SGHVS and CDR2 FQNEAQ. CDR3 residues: CASRTRGGETQYF. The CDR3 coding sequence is TGTGCCAGCAGGACAAGGGGTGGGGAGACCCAGTACTTC.

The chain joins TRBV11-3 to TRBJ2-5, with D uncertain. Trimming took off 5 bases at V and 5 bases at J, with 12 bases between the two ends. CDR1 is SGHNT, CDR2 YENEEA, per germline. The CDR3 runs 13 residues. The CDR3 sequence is CASSPTLEETQYF. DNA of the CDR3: TGTGCCAGCAGCCCGACCCTGGAGGAGACCCAGTACTTC.

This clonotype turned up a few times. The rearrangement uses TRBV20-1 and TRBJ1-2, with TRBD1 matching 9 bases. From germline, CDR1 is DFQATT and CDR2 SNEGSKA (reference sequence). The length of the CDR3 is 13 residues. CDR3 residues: CSRLGQGNYGYTF. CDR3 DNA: TGCAGCAGACTTGGACAGGGGAACTATGGCTACACCTTC.

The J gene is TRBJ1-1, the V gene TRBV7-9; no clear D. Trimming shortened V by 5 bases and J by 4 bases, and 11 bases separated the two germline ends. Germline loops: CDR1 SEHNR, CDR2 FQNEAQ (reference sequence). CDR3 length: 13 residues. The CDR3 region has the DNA TGTGCCAGCAGCCCTGGACTGGGCACTGAAGCTTTCTTT. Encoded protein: CASSPGLGTEAFF. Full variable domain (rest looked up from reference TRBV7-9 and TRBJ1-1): DTGVSQNPRHKITKRGQNVTFRCDPISEHNRLYWYRQTLGQGPEFLTYFQNEAQLEKSRLLSDRFSAERPKGSFSTLEIQRTEQGDSAMYLCASSPGLGTEAFFGQGTRLTVV.

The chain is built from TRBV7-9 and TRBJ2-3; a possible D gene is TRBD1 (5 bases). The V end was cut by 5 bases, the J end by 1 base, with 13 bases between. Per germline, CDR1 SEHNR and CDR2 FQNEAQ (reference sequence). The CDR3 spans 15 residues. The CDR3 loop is CASSVSRGGTDTQYF. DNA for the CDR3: TGTGCCAGCAGCGTAAGTAGGGGCGGCACAGATACGCAGTATTTT.

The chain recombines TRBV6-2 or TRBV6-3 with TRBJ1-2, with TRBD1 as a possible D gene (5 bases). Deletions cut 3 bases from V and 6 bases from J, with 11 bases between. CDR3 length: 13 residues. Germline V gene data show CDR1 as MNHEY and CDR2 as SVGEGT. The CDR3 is CASSYLGLDGYTF. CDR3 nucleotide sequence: TGTGCCAGCAGTTATTTGGGACTAGATGGCTACACCTTC.

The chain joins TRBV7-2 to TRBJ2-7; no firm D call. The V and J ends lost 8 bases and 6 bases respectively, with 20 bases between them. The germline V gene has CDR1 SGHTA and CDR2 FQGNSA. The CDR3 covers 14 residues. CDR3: CASCPTRSSSEQYF. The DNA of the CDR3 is TGTGCCAGCTGCCCGACCAGGAGTTCATCCGAGCAGTACTTC.

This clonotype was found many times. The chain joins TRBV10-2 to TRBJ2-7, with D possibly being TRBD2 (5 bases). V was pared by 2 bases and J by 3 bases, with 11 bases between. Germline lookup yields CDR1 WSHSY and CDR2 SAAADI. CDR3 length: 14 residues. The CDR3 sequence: CASSEAGRDYEQYF. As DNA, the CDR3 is TGCGCCAGCAGTGAGGCAGGACGGGACTACGAGCAGTACTTC.

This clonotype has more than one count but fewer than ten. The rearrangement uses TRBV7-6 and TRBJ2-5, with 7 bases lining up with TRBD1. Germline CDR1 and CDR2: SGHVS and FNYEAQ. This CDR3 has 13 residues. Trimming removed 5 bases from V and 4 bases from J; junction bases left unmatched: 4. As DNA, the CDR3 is TGTGCCAGCAGCGCCACAGGGGTAGAGACCCAGTACTTC. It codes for CASSATGVETQYF. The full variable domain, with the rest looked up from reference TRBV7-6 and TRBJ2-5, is GAGVSQSPRYKVTKRGQDVALRCDPISGHVSLYWYRQALGQGPEFLTYFNYEAQQDKSGLPNDRFSAERPEGSISTLTIQRTEQRDSAMYRCASSATGVETQYFGPGTRLLVL.

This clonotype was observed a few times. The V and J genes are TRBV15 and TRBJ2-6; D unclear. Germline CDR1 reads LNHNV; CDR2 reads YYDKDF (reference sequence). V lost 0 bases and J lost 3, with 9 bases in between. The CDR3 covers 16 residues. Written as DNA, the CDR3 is TGTGCCACCAGCAGAGATCCGGGTGGTGGGGCCAACGTCCTGACTTTC. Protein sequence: CATSRDPGGGANVLTF.